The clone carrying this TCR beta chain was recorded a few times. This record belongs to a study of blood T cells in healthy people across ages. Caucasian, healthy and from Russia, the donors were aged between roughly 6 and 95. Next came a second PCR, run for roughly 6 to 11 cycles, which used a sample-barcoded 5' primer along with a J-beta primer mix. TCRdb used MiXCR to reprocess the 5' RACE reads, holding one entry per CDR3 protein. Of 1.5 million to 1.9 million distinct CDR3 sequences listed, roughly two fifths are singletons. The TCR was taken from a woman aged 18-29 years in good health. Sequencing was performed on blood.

CDR3: CAGTSSYEQYF. CDR3 coding DNA: TGTGCCGGTACGAGCTCCTACGAGCAGTACTTC. The J gene is TRBJ2-7, the V gene TRBV7-9; D gene unclear. CDR1 and CDR2 (germline): SEHNR, FQNEAQ (reference sequence). V was cut by 11 bases and J by 0 bases, with 8 bases left in between. The CDR3 sequence is 11 residues long.